One and the same sample provided the 26 T cell receptor beta chains below, sequenced in a study of cytomegalovirus exposure and HLA in healthy donors. A multiplex PCR was run with 60 Vbeta primers and 13 Jbeta primers. Produced via immunoSEQ multiplex PCR; TCRdb's table is partial and in-frame only. The sample shows 150,000 or so clones, around 77% of them seen only once. Sequenced material: PBMCs. The receptors were gathered from a woman aged 40 to 50 in good health and CMV-seronegative.

The V and J genes are TRBV27 and TRBJ1-2; unclear D gene. Per germline, CDR1 MNHEY and CDR2 SMNVEV (reference sequence). The CDR3 length is 15 residues. V was shortened by 3 bases and J by 8 bases, with 19 bases between the two germline ends. The CDR3 coding sequence is TGTGCCAGCAGTTTTGATCGAAATACGGCCGGGGGCTACACCTTC. This codes for CASSFDRNTAGGYTF.

The V and J genes are TRBV6-1 and TRBJ2-3, with D perhaps TRBD2 (7 bases). From germline, CDR1 is MNHNS and CDR2 SASEGT. Trimming removed 4 bases at V and 0 bases at J, with 17 bases between. The CDR3 runs 17 residues. CDR3: CASSGGGASTSTDTQYF. The CDR3, as DNA: TGTGCCAGCAGTGGGGGGGGCGCGAGTACTAGCACAGATACGCAGTATTTT.

The count of this clone is one. V and J are TRBV19 and TRBJ1-1; D possibly corresponds to TRBD1 (5 bases). Germline CDR1 is LNHDA and CDR2 is SQIVND (reference sequence). The CDR3 is made up of 16 amino acids. Trimming cost V 1 base and J 5 bases, with 17 bases left between them. CDR3 nucleotides: TGTGCCAGTAGTATAGCCGCGACACAGGTAAAAACTGAAGCTTTCTTT. It translates to CASSIAATQVKTEAFF.

This clone was found once. The V gene is TRBV9, the J gene TRBJ2-2; the match to TRBD1 covers 7 bases. Germline CDR1 SGDLS, CDR2 YYNGEE. The CDR3 has 16 amino acids. V dropped 2 bases and J dropped 2; count of bases not matched to a gene: 6. The CDR3 protein is CASSVRDRLNTGELFF. CDR3 nucleotides: TGTGCCAGCAGCGTCCGGGACAGACTAAACACCGGGGAGCTGTTTTTT.

The chain uses TRBV30 and TRBJ2-2, with 8 bases that match TRBD2. The CDR3 is made up of 15 amino acids. Losses at the gene ends were 3 bases for V and 5 bases for J; bases not matched to a gene: 8. CDR1 and CDR2 from the germline V gene are GTSNPN and SVGIG (reference sequence). The CDR3 DNA follows: TGTGCCTGGAGAGGGGTAGCGGGAAATACCGGGGAGCTGTTTTTT. This gives the protein CAWRGVAGNTGELFF.

This chain links TRBV28 with TRBJ1-3, with D unclear. This CDR3 comprises 14 residues. Germline loops: CDR1 MDHEN, CDR2 SYDVKM. Trimming took 8 bases from V and 2 from J, leaving 13 bases between them. The CDR3 DNA follows: TGTGCCAGCTCTTCCAGGCCGGCTGGAAACACCATATATTTT. It specifies CASSSRPAGNTIYF. Filled out from reference TRBV28 and TRBJ1-3, the complete variable domain reads DVKVTQSSRYLVKRTGEKVFLECVQDMDHENMFWYRQDPGLGLRLIYFSYDVKMKEKGDIPEGYSVSREKKERFSLILESASTNQTSMYLCASSSRPAGNTIYFGEGSWLTVV.

The chain couples TRBV6-1 to TRBJ1-1, with D tentatively TRBD1 (5 bases). There are 13 residues in the CDR3. The germline V gene encodes CDR1 MNHNS and CDR2 SASEGT. V lost 2 bases and J 1 base, leaving 5 bases between the germline ends. CDR3 in DNA: TGTGCCAGCAGTGAACAGGGGAACACTGAAGCTTTCTTT. Translation: CASSEQGNTEAFF.

The chain employs TRBV5-1 and TRBJ2-3; 9 bases fit TRBD2. Germline-derived CDR1 and CDR2 are SGHRS and YFSETQ. V was pared by 5 bases and J by 1 base, with 5 bases of the junction left unmatched. The CDR3 is made up of 15 amino acids. The CDR3 loop reads CASRVAGAGTDTQYF. The CDR3 nucleotides read TGCGCCAGCAGGGTAGCGGGAGCGGGCACAGATACGCAGTATTTT.

CDR3 DNA sequence: TGTGCCAGCAGTTACGAGCCGAACACTGAAGCTTTCTTT. As protein: CASSYEPNTEAFF. The genes are TRBV6-6 and TRBJ1-1; D gene unclear. The CDR3 length is 13 residues. V gave up 2 bases and J gave up 1 base, with 5 bases separating them. Germline loops: CDR1 MNHNY, CDR2 SVGAGI (reference sequence).

The gene calls are TRBV7-2 and TRBJ2-5; 15 nucleotides line up with TRBD2. Germline V gene sequence: CDR1 SGHTA, CDR2 FQGNSA. Germline trimming cut 1 base from V and 7 bases from J; bases unmatched to any gene: 7. This CDR3 spans 17 amino acids. For the CDR3, the DNA is TGTGCCAGCAGCTTAGGACGGACTAGCGGGAGGGCCCGGACCCAGTACTTC. It yields the protein CASSLGRTSGRARTQYF.

The J gene is TRBJ2-3, the V gene TRBV5-1; the D gene is possibly TRBD1 (6 bases). The CDR3 has 16 residues. The V end was cut by 1 base, the J end by 2 bases, with 14 bases between. Germline CDR1 SGHRS, CDR2 YFSETQ. CDR3 amino acids: CASSLSIGGPTDTQYF. CDR3 bases: TGCGCCAGCAGCTTGTCGATTGGGGGCCCCACAGATACGCAGTATTTT.

The genes are TRBV2 and TRBJ2-2; D perhaps matches TRBD1 (5 bases). Germline V gives CDR1 SNHLY, CDR2 FYNNEI. CDR3 length equals 13 residues. V lost 7 bases and J lost 1, with 7 bases in between. The CDR3 region is CASNRRNTGELFF. Here the CDR3 DNA reads TGTGCCAGCAACAGGCGGAACACCGGGGAGCTGTTTTTT.

The chain recombines TRBV15 with TRBJ2-5; 11 bases match TRBD2. The J call may be incorrect, as the DNA end agrees better with TRBJ2-7. CDR1 LNHNV and CDR2 YYDKDF come from the germline V gene (reference sequence). CDR3 length equals 16 residues. The CDR3 nucleotides are TGTGCCACCAGCAGAGGAACGGGACTAGCGGACTACGAGCAGTACTTC. Translating gives CATSRGTGLADYEQYF.

The V call is TRBV5-1, the J call TRBJ1-1; 7 nucleotides line up with TRBD1. The CDR3 consists of 14 residues. V lost 6 bases to trimming and J lost 2 bases; unmatched junction nucleotides: 7. Germline V CDR1 and CDR2: SGHRS, YFSETQ. Written as DNA, the CDR3 is TGCGCCAGCACCTGGGGACAGTCTAACACTGAAGCTTTCTTT. Its translation: CASTWGQSNTEAFF. The complete variable domain, with remaining parts taken from reference TRBV5-1 and TRBJ1-1, reads KAGVTQTPRYLIKTRGQQVTLSCSPISGHRSVSWYQQTPGQGLQFLFEYFSETQRNKGNFPGRFSGRQFSNSRSEMNVSTLELGDSALYLCASTWGQSNTEAFFGQGTRLTVV.

This clone was seen a handful of times. The chain combines TRBV19 with TRBJ2-7; D is possibly TRBD2 (5 bases). Germline V gene data show CDR1 as LNHDA and CDR2 as SQIVND (reference sequence). Trimming took 3 bases from V and 6 from J, leaving 12 bases between them. The CDR3 contains 13 residues. The CDR3 nucleotides read TGTGCCAGTAGTATGAGGGAAGGAGTCGAGCAGTACTTC. Amino acid sequence: CASSMREGVEQYF. The entire variable domain, with the rest obtained from reference TRBV19 and TRBJ2-7, is as follows: DGGITQSPKYLFRKEGQNVTLSCEQNLNHDAMYWYRQDPGQGLRLIYYSQIVNDFQKGDIAEGYSVSREKKESFPLTVTSAQKNPTAFYLCASSMREGVEQYFGPGTRLTVT.

V gene TRBV11-3 combines with J gene TRBJ1-2, with TRBD1 identical over 8 bases. Trimming took 5 bases from V and 7 from J; bases not matched to a gene: 6. The CDR3 is made up of 13 amino acids. Germline V gene data show CDR1 as SGHNT and CDR2 as YENEEA. The CDR3 loop reads CASSPRTGSGYTF. Here the CDR3 DNA reads TGTGCCAGCAGCCCGCGGACAGGGTCTGGCTACACCTTC.

The chain uses TRBV13 and TRBJ2-3; TRBD2 matches 12 bases. The CDR3 has 15 residues. Germline V lookup: CDR1 PRHDT, CDR2 FYEKMQ (reference sequence). V gave up 5 bases and J gave up 8 bases; unmatched junction bases: 8. CDR3: CASSMEASGRGTQYF. CDR3 nucleotides: TGTGCCAGCAGCATGGAGGCTAGCGGGAGGGGTACGCAGTATTTT.

The J gene is TRBJ2-1, the V gene TRBV5-1, with TRBD2 as a possible D gene (6 bases). Germline assignment: CDR1 SGHRS and CDR2 YFSETQ. The CDR3 totals 17 residues. The ends were cut back, 0 bases at V and 2 bases at J, with 15 bases in the middle. CDR3 region: CASSLGALASTYNEQFF. CDR3 DNA: TGCGCCAGCAGCTTGGGAGCCCTAGCGAGCACCTACAATGAGCAGTTCTTC.

V is TRBV4-2 and J is TRBJ1-1, with D possibly matching TRBD1 (6 bases). The CDR3 is 19 residues long. Germline V gene data show CDR1 as LGHNA and CDR2 as YNFKEQ. V gave up 2 bases and J gave up 4 bases, with 26 bases separating them. CDR3 residues: CASSQPSQQGLPIGTEAFF. CDR3 in DNA: TGTGCCAGCAGCCAACCGAGTCAACAGGGCCTTCCAATAGGCACTGAAGCTTTCTTT.

V usage is TRBV19 and J usage is TRBJ1-1; D is ambiguous. The V and J ends lost 6 bases and 11 bases respectively, with 16 bases between them. There are 12 residues in the CDR3. Per the germline V gene, CDR1 is LNHDA and CDR2 is SQIVND (reference sequence). The CDR3 nucleotides are TGTGCCAGTAGCTCTGCCGGTTCGAACGCTTTCTTT. Protein product: CASSSAGSNAFF.

The V call is TRBV30, the J call TRBJ2-1; 8 nucleotides match TRBD2. The CDR3 is 16 amino acids. Germline V gives CDR1 GTSNPN, CDR2 SVGIG (reference sequence). V lost 4 bases to trimming and J lost 6 bases; unmatched junction nucleotides: 14. The CDR3 sequence is CAWMTGGLAGSNEQFF. CDR3 DNA: TGTGCCTGGATGACGGGAGGGCTAGCGGGTTCCAATGAGCAGTTCTTC.

The chain couples TRBV27 to TRBJ1-1; D gene uncertain. V gave up 1 base and J gave up 0 bases, with 9 bases separating them. This CDR3 has 15 residues. Germline V gives CDR1 MNHEY, CDR2 SMNVEV (reference sequence). The CDR3 protein is CASSLYSGMNTEAFF. CDR3 nucleotides: TGTGCCAGCAGTTTATATTCAGGTATGAACACTGAAGCTTTCTTT.

This clone was seen just once. The chain joins TRBV19 to TRBJ2-3, with TRBD2 as a possible D gene (6 bases). CDR3 length: 16 amino acids. V lost 6 bases to trimming and J lost 3 bases, with 19 bases between them. Germline CDR1 reads LNHDA; CDR2 reads SQIVND (reference sequence). CDR3 amino acids: CASRDLGKRATDTQYF. In DNA form, the CDR3 reads TGTGCCAGTAGGGACCTTGGCAAGCGGGCTACAGATACGCAGTATTTT.

Of note for this clone: A junction boundary mismatches the germline segment, possibly from a read error. The J gene is TRBJ2-7, the V gene TRBV19; D might be TRBD1 (5 bases). CDR1 LNHDA and CDR2 SQIVND come from the germline V gene (reference sequence). The CDR3 is 15 residues long. Here the CDR3 reads CASTSTGREAPFLNF. The CDR3 nucleotides read TGTGCCAGTACCTCGACGGGCAGGGAAGCGCCCTTCCTCAACTTC. The whole variable domain, remainder taken from reference TRBV19 and TRBJ2-7, is DGGITQSPKYLFRKEGQNVTLSCEQNLNHDAMYWYRQDPGQGLRLIYYSQIVNDFQKGDIAEGYSVSREKKESFPLTVTSAQKNPTAFYLCASTSTGREAPFLNFGPGTRLTVT.

V and J are TRBV30 and TRBJ2-7; D may be TRBD2 (6 bases). The CDR3 is 18 residues long. Germline CDR1 is GTSNPN and CDR2 is SVGIG (reference sequence). V lost 2 bases and J 0 bases, leaving 23 bases between the germline ends. The CDR3 reads CAWSPKKGSGGNSYEQYF. DNA for the CDR3: TGTGCCTGGAGTCCAAAAAAGGGAAGCGGAGGGAACTCCTACGAGCAGTACTTC.

The gene calls are TRBV5-6 and TRBJ2-5; 9 bases line up with TRBD1. After removal of 2 bases from V and 4 bases from J, the junction contained 6 bases not matched to a gene. This CDR3 comprises 15 residues. CDR1 and CDR2 from the germline V gene are SGHDT and YYEEEE. CDR3 in DNA: TGTGCCAGCAGCTTTTCACAGGGGGCGGGAGAGACCCAGTACTTC. The encoded protein is CASSFSQGAGETQYF.